The subject of this entry is one T cell receptor beta chain. As yet, its antigen is unknown. This sample was taken from a study of immune cell composition in non-small cell lung cancer. Study-wide findings and caveats: Approximately 79% of squamous and roughly 34% of adenocarcinoma cases had tumour-associated clones >0.5%. No significant correlation existed between pack-years smoked and tumour clonality.

Normal lung was sampled as far from the tumour as possible, at least 3 cm. The germline gives CDR1 MDHEN, CDR2 SYDVKM. The CDR3 covers 14 residues. V dropped 7 bases and J dropped 5 bases, with 17 bases sitting between them. Repertoires were generated with immunoSEQ multiplex PCR, while TCRdb's copy carries only in-frame clones and drops some. The table includes under 3,500 clones, around three quarters detected once. Material: non-adjacent lung tissue. V is TRBV28 and J is TRBJ1-2, with D unclear. The receptor was isolated from a human donor with non-small cell lung cancer. Written as DNA, the CDR3 is TGTGCCAGCACTCAGGATGGGCCAGATTATGGCTACACCTTC. As protein: CASTQDGPDYGYTF.